This TCR beta chain was profiled in a study of regulatory T cells in long-lasting Graves disease. Study-level findings and limits: TRBV28, TRBJ1-2 and TRBJ2-5 were favored in persistent disease.

Sequencing libraries for TCR beta were prepared with iRepertoire HTBI primers and Arm-PCR of CDR3 regions. Each CDR3 protein is one row after TCRdb ran MiXCR on the multiplex PCR reads. The sample gives around 400,000 distinct CDR3 sequences, around a sixth of which show up once; 22% is in the top ten. Time point reported: newly diagnosed GD, antithyroid drugs for less than 3 months. PBMCs were the source of the RNA used for TCR sequencing. The table lists this clonotype with a few counts. The target antigen is unknown. From germline, CDR1 is DFQATT and CDR2 SNEGSKA (reference sequence). This CDR3 region has 17 residues. J lost 2 bases, V lost 4 bases, and 11 bases had no gene match.

V gene TRBV20-1 combines with J gene TRBJ1-6; 7 bases align to TRBD1. The receptor was derived from a female donor with Graves disease. This specimen consisted of peripheral blood mononuclear cells (PBMCs), obtained at new diagnosis, from a patient treated with antithyroid drugs. The CDR3 DNA sequence: TGCAGTGCTACGTCGGGACAGCAAAACACCTATAATTCACCCCTCCACTTT. This translates into CSATSGQQNTYNSPLHF.